Each of the 20 T cell receptor beta chains below was sequenced from the same sample in a study of T-cell memory formation after mild COVID-19 listed by TCRdb under 2021. Library creation used 5' RACE. Instrument used: Illumina NovaSeq 6000. TCRdb handled the public reads itself, with Q25 trimming in fastp and clone calling in MiXCR, and kept productive beta chains. When rows share a CDR3 protein, they turn into one entry using the most common DNA and genes. The sample table shows fewer than 350,000 distinct CDR3 sequences, and more than 15% are seen once. Around 24% of the sample is taken by the ten largest. The sequencing sample was made of PBMCs or a T cell subset sorted from them (not recorded which). The receptor source for this set is a man between 18 and 35 years old who had mild COVID-19 (a few samples of this study predate the infection). The sample titles of this study are shuffled in the database, so cell type and time point are left out; the donor was told from shared clones.

In this sample, this clonotype turned up a few times. The V and J genes are TRBV18 and TRBJ2-7; 8 positions agree with TRBD1. Per germline, CDR1 KGHSH and CDR2 LQKENI. The CDR3 sequence is 13 residues long. Unmatched junction bases numbered 6, after V lost 5 bases and J lost 6 bases. CDR3 protein: CASSKGQAGEQYV. CDR3 in DNA: TGTGCCAGCTCAAAGGGACAGGCAGGCGAGCAGTACGTC.

The chain employs TRBV2 and TRBJ2-3, with D possibly TRBD2 on 6 matching bases. The CDR3 contains 15 residues. CDR1 and CDR2 (germline): SNHLY, FYNNEI. The V and J ends lost 6 bases and 1 base respectively, with 14 bases between them. DNA for the CDR3: TGTGCCAGCAGCGTCGGGGGTAGCGGCACAGATACGCAGTATTTT. Translating it yields CASSVGGSGTDTQYF.

Ten or more counts support this clonotype. The chain is built from TRBV7-2 and TRBJ1-4; no reliable D call. Looked up from germline, CDR1 is SGHTA and CDR2 is FQGNSA. The CDR3 extends over 15 amino acids. Trimming removed 3 bases at V and 5 bases at J, with 13 bases between. The DNA of the CDR3 is TGTGCCAGCAGCTTCATTGGAGGCGGGAATGAAAAACTGTTTTTT. Translating it yields CASSFIGGGNEKLFF.

This clonotype has only a few counts. This chain uses TRBV19 with TRBJ1-1, with D maybe TRBD1 (5 bases). The CDR3 length is 14 residues. Trimming shortened V by 3 bases and J by 5 bases, and 13 bases separated the two germline ends. Germline V CDR1 and CDR2: LNHDA, SQIVND (reference sequence). The CDR3 protein is CASSIRGRRTEAFF. The CDR3, as DNA: TGTGCCAGTAGTATTCGGGGGAGACGAACTGAAGCTTTCTTT.

The table lists this clonotype with a few counts. The V gene is TRBV5-5, the J gene TRBJ1-4, with 10 nucleotides matching TRBD1. Germline V gene lookup returns CDR1 SGHKS and CDR2 YYEKEE (reference sequence). Trimming cost V 5 bases and J 0 bases; bases outside gene matches: 4. This CDR3 comprises 16 residues. This chain's CDR3 is CASRTGTGATNEKLFF. CDR3 bases: TGTGCCAGCAGAACCGGGACAGGGGCAACTAATGAAAAACTGTTTTTT.

The chain recombines TRBV18 with TRBJ1-1, with D perhaps TRBD1 (6 bases). The CDR3 sequence is 15 residues long. Germline values: CDR1 KGHSH, CDR2 LQKENI. V was trimmed by 0 bases and J by 1 base, leaving 9 bases between them. This CDR3 is CASSPPRGGNTEAFF. CDR3 DNA sequence: TGTGCCAGCTCACCACCGCGAGGGGGGAACACTGAAGCTTTCTTT. The whole variable domain, remainder taken from reference TRBV18 and TRBJ1-1, is NAGVMQNPRHLVRRRGQEARLRCSPMKGHSHVYWYRQLPEEGLKFMVYLQKENIIDESGMPKERFSAEFPKEGPSILRIQQVVRGDSAAYFCASSPPRGGNTEAFFGQGTRLTVV.

The chain couples TRBV6-4 to TRBJ2-1; D unclear. Germline V gene lookup returns CDR1 MRHNA and CDR2 SNTAGT. This CDR3 spans 15 amino acids. Trimming left V 5 bases short and J 5 bases short, with 16 bases between. The chain's CDR3 is CASSPLGSAHNEQFF. In DNA form, the CDR3 reads TGTGCCAGCAGTCCCCTTGGGTCAGCCCACAATGAGCAGTTCTTC.

CDR3: CASSLSGAQETQYF. The CDR3 DNA is TGTGCCAGCAGTCTTAGCGGGGCTCAAGAGACCCAGTACTTC. J is TRBJ2-5 and V is TRBV27; 8 nucleotides line up with TRBD2. The CDR3 runs 14 residues. V trimming: 5 bases; J trimming: 2 bases; junction bases outside the gene matches: 4. The germline V gene encodes CDR1 MNHEY and CDR2 SMNVEV (reference sequence).

The chain couples TRBV2 to TRBJ2-7; a weak D match, TRBD2 (5 bases). The CDR3 is 14 residues long. Germline CDR1 SNHLY, CDR2 FYNNEI. V gave up 10 bases and J gave up 3 bases, with 19 bases separating them. The CDR3 protein is CAISGTEANYEQYF. CDR3 DNA: TGTGCCATCTCCGGCACGGAGGCTAACTACGAGCAGTACTTC. The whole variable domain, remainder taken from reference TRBV2 and TRBJ2-7, is EPEVTQTPSHQVTQMGQEVILRCVPISNHLYFYWYRQILGQKVEFLVSFYNNEISEKSEIFDDQFSVERPDGSNFTLKIRSTKLEDSAMYFCAISGTEANYEQYFGPGTRLTVT.

The chain employs TRBV18 and TRBJ2-7; TRBD2 is a possible D gene (5 bases). Germline V gene lookup returns CDR1 KGHSH and CDR2 LQKENI. Deletions cut 6 bases from V and 1 base from J, with 10 bases between. The CDR3 totals 13 residues. Here the CDR3 DNA reads TGTGCCAGCTCGGACGGGGTTTCCTACGAGCAGTACTTC. Its protein is CASSDGVSYEQYF.

This rearrangement joins TRBV6-1 to TRBJ2-1; D uncertain. The germline V and J ends were trimmed by 3 bases and 11 bases, with 8 bases remaining between them. CDR3 length equals 11 residues. The V gene's germline CDR1 is MNHNS and CDR2 SASEGT. This CDR3 reads CASSEGLQQFF. CDR3 coding DNA: TGTGCCAGCAGTGAGGGCCTGCAGCAGTTCTTC.

This clonotype was counted only a few times. V and J are TRBV7-2 and TRBJ2-7, with D possibly TRBD1 on 5 matching bases. Deletions cut 8 bases from V and 2 bases from J, with 13 bases between. Germline lookup yields CDR1 SGHTA and CDR2 FQGNSA. This CDR3 contains 13 residues. The CDR3 DNA follows: TGTGCCAGCGGTCGACAGCCAACCTACGAGCAGTACTTC. Its translation is CASGRQPTYEQYF.

J is TRBJ2-5 and V is TRBV12-5; 7 nucleotides align to TRBD2. The length of the CDR3 is 13 residues. V lost 1 base and J lost 7; bases outside the gene matches: 3. Germline CDR1 and CDR2: LGHNT and FRNRAP. The CDR3, as DNA: TGTGCTAGTGGTTTGGACGGGGAGGGGACCCAGTACTTC. Amino acid sequence: CASGLDGEGTQYF.

This clonotype was seen a few times. This chain joins TRBV7-2 and TRBJ2-3, with 9 bases aligning to TRBD2. The CDR3 covers 16 residues. Looked up from germline, CDR1 is SGHTA and CDR2 is FQGNSA. The V gene end was trimmed by 3 bases and the J gene end by 0 bases; junction bases not matched to a gene: 4. The CDR3 nucleotides read TGTGCCAGCAGCTTCACGCGGGGGGGAAGCACAGATACGCAGTATTTT. It yields the protein CASSFTRGGSTDTQYF. Looking up the rest from reference TRBV7-2 and TRBJ2-3 gives the full variable domain: GAGVSQSPSNKVTEKGKDVELRCDPISGHTALYWYRQSLGQGLEFLIYFQGNSAPDKSGLPSDRFSAERTGGSVSTLTIQRTQQEDSAVYLCASSFTRGGSTDTQYFGPGTRLTVL.

About this clonotype itself: A much larger clone differs by one base, so this may be a read error. The rearrangement joins TRBV3-1 to TRBJ1-5; D not certain. Trimming took 3 bases from V and 3 from J, leaving 3 bases between them. The germline gives CDR1 LGHDT, CDR2 YNNKEL (reference sequence). There are 12 residues in the CDR3. Written as DNA, the CDR3 is TGTGCCAGCAGCCACCCCAATCAGCCCCAGCATTTT. Protein: CASSHPNQPQHF. The full variable domain, its missing parts supplied by reference TRBV3-1 and TRBJ1-5, is DTAVSQTPKYLVTQMGNDKSIKCEQNLGHDTMYWYKQDSKKFLKIMFSYNNKELIINETVPNRFSPKSPDKAHLNLHINSLELGDSAVYFCASSHPNQPQHFGDGTRLSIL.

J is TRBJ2-3 and V is TRBV7-3; no definite D call. CDR1 and CDR2 from the germline V gene are SGHTA and FQGTGA. The CDR3 covers 15 residues. The V end lost 5 bases, the J end lost 4 bases, and 16 bases lay between the germline ends. CDR3 nucleotides: TGTGCCAGCAGCCCCCATACCCTCCGGGCAGATACGCAGTATTTT. Protein: CASSPHTLRADTQYF.

V usage is TRBV12-3 or TRBV12-4 and J usage is TRBJ1-2; 8 bases agree with TRBD1. CDR3 length equals 12 residues. The ends lost 6 bases at V and 8 bases at J; junction bases unmatched: 5. This CDR3 is CASRSDRGGYTF. The CDR3 DNA follows: TGTGCCAGCAGATCCGACAGGGGCGGCTACACCTTC.

This clonotype has only a few counts. The chain has TRBV28 and TRBJ1-4, with D tentatively TRBD1 (5 bases). The CDR3 length is 16 residues. Germline CDR1 and CDR2: MDHEN and SYDVKM. V was clipped by 8 bases and J by 2 bases, with 18 bases between them. The CDR3 bases are TGTGCCAGCGCCCGGGGGTCCGTAGGGACTAATGAAAAACTGTTTTTT. It is translated as CASARGSVGTNEKLFF.

At least ten counts were recorded for this clonotype. This rearrangement joins TRBV6-6 to TRBJ2-3; 10 nucleotides match TRBD2. The CDR3 contains 15 residues. The junction had 5 bases not matched to a gene; V was cut back by 6 bases and J by 2 bases. Germline V lookup: CDR1 MNHNY, CDR2 SVGAGI (reference sequence). The CDR3 region is CASSLGLANTDTQYF. The CDR3 DNA reads as TGTGCCAGCAGCCTGGGACTAGCGAACACAGATACGCAGTATTTT.

The chain uses TRBV7-9 and TRBJ1-6; no definite D call. The CDR3 sequence is 12 residues long. Trimming pared 8 bases from V and 2 bases from J, leaving 4 bases between. Germline loops: CDR1 SEHNR, CDR2 FQNEAQ (reference sequence). In DNA, the CDR3 is TGTGCCAGCGGAGCCTATAATTCACCCCTCCACTTT. This codes for CASGAYNSPLHF.